Listed below are T cell receptor beta chains from one sample, sequenced in a study of T cell responses to AZD1222 COVID-19 vaccine. Repertoires were generated with immunoSEQ multiplex PCR, while TCRdb's copy carries only in-frame clones and drops some. The sample yields 65,000 to 75,000 clones, approximately 90% seen once. The sample here was peripheral blood, taken 28 days after the second dose of the MenACWY control vaccine. The receptors stem from an adult who received the MenACWY meningococcal vaccine as a control. CDR3s include the opening cysteine and the closing phenylalanine or tryptophan. The D gene is left open where the match is weak. Clone size is given for some rows only: seen once, a few or many times, or a class if the clone is expanded.

D	size	V	J	DNA	CDR3
NA	NA	TRBV4-2	TRBJ1-1	TGTGCCAGCAGCGCCGGGACAATGAACACTGAAGCTTTCTTT	CASSAGTMNTEAFF
TRBD2	NA	TRBV20-1	TRBJ2-5	TGCAGTGCTAGTCCTCGGACTAGATCCAAAGAGACCCAGTACTTC	CSASPRTRSKETQYF
TRBD1	NA	TRBV7-9	TRBJ1-1	TGTGCCAGCAGCTTAGCGGGACAGGGTGGCACTGAAGCTTTCTTT	CASSLAGQGGTEAFF
TRBD2	NA	TRBV9	TRBJ2-3	TGTGCCAGCAGCCTTAGCGGGGTGAGCACAGATACGCAGTATTTT	CASSLSGVSTDTQYF
NA	NA	TRBV6-5	TRBJ1-1	TGTGCCAGCGGAGGACCAGGTACAGAAGCTTTCTTT	CASGGPGTEAFF
TRBD1	NA	TRBV10-2	TRBJ2-5	TGCGCCAGCAATATTCAGGGGGCAGGGGAGACCCAGTACTTC	CASNIQGAGETQYF
NA	NA	TRBV5-3	TRBJ2-2	TGTGCCAGAAGCTTTTGGGGCACCGGGGAGCTGTTTTTT	CARSFWGTGELFF
NA	NA	TRBV3-1/TRBV3-2	TRBJ1-1	TGTGCCAGCAGCCAAGATGATGGCAGGCGCCCGATGGTTGAAGCTTTCTTT	CASSQDDGRRPMVEAFF
TRBD1	NA	TRBV10-2	TRBJ2-7	TGCGCCAGCAGTGACCCCGGACAGGTCCCTTACGAGCAGTACTTC	CASSDPGQVPYEQYF
NA	NA	TRBV15	TRBJ1-5	TGTGCCACCAGCACGGCGGTTGGTAGCAATCAGCCCCAGCATTTT	CATSTAVGSNQPQHF
NA	NA	TRBV4-1	TRBJ1-4	TGCGCCAGCAGCCGAGACAGACCGGCTCCCAATGAAAAACTGTTTTTT	CASSRDRPAPNEKLFF
NA	NA	TRBV27	TRBJ1-5	TGTGCCAGCAGTTTCACGGGGGGACGGGCCCAGCATTTT	CASSFTGGRAQHF
TRBD2	NA	TRBV2	TRBJ2-5	TGTGCCAGCAGACCACTAGCGGGGGCCCTCATGACCCAGTACTTC	CASRPLAGALMTQYF
NA	NA	TRBV14	TRBJ2-5	TGTGCCAGCAGCCAAAACAGGGTCCAGGGGACCCAGTACTTC	CASSQNRVQGTQYF
NA	NA	TRBV7-2	TRBJ1-3	TGTGCCAGCAGTGGCGTCCTCTCTGGAAACACCATATATTTT	CASSGVLSGNTIYF
TRBD1	NA	TRBV6-5	TRBJ1-6	TGTGCCAGCAGTTTCTCCACAGGGGAGTATTCACCCCTCCACTTT	CASSFSTGEYSPLHF
NA	once	TRBV19	TRBJ2-5	TGTGCCAGTAGTACCGGGACGGAAGAGACCCAGTACTTC	CASSTGTEETQYF
NA	few	TRBV5-4	TRBJ2-7	TGTGCCAGCAGCGTAGGGGGTAAACACGAGCAGTACTTC	CASSVGGKHEQYF
NA	NA	TRBV7-9	TRBJ1-2	TGTGCCAGCAGCTTAGGGTCGGGCCGCCGGGGAAACTATGGCTACACCTTC	CASSLGSGRRGNYGYTF
NA	once	TRBV9	TRBJ1-2	TGTGCCAGCAGCGTAGGACCTGAGGGCTATGGCTACACCTTC	CASSVGPEGYGYTF
TRBD1	NA	TRBV4-3	TRBJ1-2	TGCGCCAGCAGCCAAGATCGGACAGGGGGCAAGTATGGCTACACCTTC	CASSQDRTGGKYGYTF
NA	NA	TRBV19	TRBJ2-7	TGTGCCAGTAGTATAGATGGGGGGACCTACGAGCAGTACTTC	CASSIDGGTYEQYF
NA	NA	TRBV4-3	TRBJ1-2	TGCGCCAGCAGCCAAGTCCGCGGCTATGGCTACACCTTC	CASSQVRGYGYTF
NA	once	TRBV6-5	TRBJ2-2	TGTGCCAGCAGTTACGGGATATTGGGAAACACCGGGGAGCTGTTTTTT	CASSYGILGNTGELFF
NA	few	TRBV7-2	TRBJ2-7	TGTGCCAGCAGCTCCCAGGGGAGCTCCTACGAGCAGTACTTC	CASSSQGSSYEQYF
TRBD2	NA	TRBV12-5	TRBJ2-1	TGTGCTAGTGTCCCTACCCCGCTAGCGGGAGGGTACAATGAGCAGTTCTTC	CASVPTPLAGGYNEQFF
TRBD1	NA	TRBV28	TRBJ1-5	TGTGCCAGCAGTTTATTTCCAGGGGGGGTCAATCAGCCCCAGCATTTT	CASSLFPGGVNQPQHF
NA	NA	TRBV19	TRBJ2-1	TGTGCCAGTAGTATAGGGGAGTTCTCCTACAATGAGCAGTTCTTC	CASSIGEFSYNEQFF
NA	NA	TRBV9	TRBJ2-2	TGTGCCAGCAGCCCAGAGGGGGGCTGGGACACCGGGGAGCTGTTTTTT	CASSPEGGWDTGELFF
NA	NA	TRBV29-1	TRBJ2-7	TGCAGCGTTGAAAGGGGGAGCGAGCAGTACTTC	CSVERGSEQYF
NA	NA	TRBV6-5	TRBJ2-7	TGTGCCAGCAGCTCGGAATGGGGTTATTACGAGCAGTACTTC	CASSSEWGYYEQYF
NA	few	TRBV2	TRBJ2-3	TGTGCCAGCAGTGAACAGGGAGCAGATACGCAGTATTTT	CASSEQGADTQYF
NA	NA	TRBV25-1	TRBJ1-4	TGTGCCAGCAGTCAGTCGCAGACAACTAATGAAAAACTGTTTTTT	CASSQSQTTNEKLFF
NA	NA	TRBV30	TRBJ1-5	TGTGCCTGGAGTGTAAGGGCAGGGAGTAATCAGCCCCAGCATTTT	CAWSVRAGSNQPQHF
TRBD1	once	TRBV7-3	TRBJ1-2	TGTGCCAGCAGCTTAACCCGGGACAGTCTCGCTTGGACCTTC	CASSLTRDSLAWTF
TRBD2	NA	TRBV4-3	TRBJ2-1	TGCGCCAGCAGCCCTGGGACTAGCGGGAGGGGGTATTCTGAGCAGTTCTTC	CASSPGTSGRGYSEQFF
TRBD1	NA	TRBV27	TRBJ1-2	TGTGCCAGCAGGGGACAGCTATATGGCTACACCTTC	CASRGQLYGYTF
TRBD2	NA	TRBV20-1	TRBJ2-7	TGCAGTGCTCTTAGCGGGAGAGCGCAGTACTTC	CSALSGRAQYF
NA	NA	TRBV4-1	TRBJ1-6	TGCGCCAGCAGCCTATCCGACGCCTATCAGACCTATAATTCACCCCTCCACTTT	CASSLSDAYQTYNSPLHF
TRBD1	NA	TRBV19	TRBJ1-5	TGTGCCAGTAGTATCAGGGGGACTGTCAATCAGCCCCAGCATTTT	CASSIRGTVNQPQHF
NA	NA	TRBV28	TRBJ1-2	TGTGCCAGCGGCCCTCCGCGCAGTGGCTACACCTTC	CASGPPRSGYTF
NA	NA	TRBV9	TRBJ2-1	TGTGCCAGCAGCGTAGCGGTCCCCCCTAGCGAGCAGTTCTTC	CASSVAVPPSEQFF
TRBD1	NA	TRBV6-5	TRBJ2-7	TGTGCCGGGTCCCGGGACAGGGGCTACGAGCAGTACTTC	CAGSRDRGYEQYF
TRBD1	NA	TRBV18	TRBJ1-1	TGTGCCAGCTCAGACAGGGGGCAGAACACTGAAGCTTTCTTT	CASSDRGQNTEAFF
NA	NA	TRBV12-3/TRBV12-4	TRBJ2-7	TGTGCCAGCACCCAGAGGGTTATCGACGAGCAGTACTTC	CASTQRVIDEQYF
NA	NA	TRBV23-1	TRBJ1-2	TGCGCCAGTAAGAGATACTCCAGGGGCAACTATGGCTACACCTTC	CASKRYSRGNYGYTF
TRBD2	NA	TRBV7-2	TRBJ2-3	TGTGCCAGCAGCTTAAGCGGGGGGATCACAGATACGCAGTATTTT	CASSLSGGITDTQYF
TRBD1	NA	TRBV5-1	TRBJ2-2	TGCGCCAGCAGCTTTACAGGGGCCACCGGGGAGCTGTTTTTT	CASSFTGATGELFF
NA	NA	TRBV14	TRBJ2-2	TGTGCCAGCAGCCAAGTTGGGCTGGGCGGGGAGCTGTTTTTT	CASSQVGLGGELFF
NA	NA	TRBV7-3	TRBJ2-5	TGTGCCAGCAGCTTAGGCTACCAAGAGACCCAGTACTTC	CASSLGYQETQYF
NA	NA	TRBV15	TRBJ1-6	TGTGCCACCAGCAGAGACAACAGGAGACCCCTCCACTTT	CATSRDNRRPLHF
NA	few	TRBV21-1	TRBJ1-2	TGTGCCAGCAGCAAAGACGGGCTTGGTGGCTACACCTTC	CASSKDGLGGYTF
TRBD2	NA	TRBV5-1	TRBJ2-5	TGCGCCAGCAGCTTCCAGCGGGGGGGCCCAGAGACCCAGTACTTC	CASSFQRGGPETQYF
NA	NA	TRBV30	TRBJ1-2	TGTGCCTGGAGTGTACGAAAGAGGAAGCGGGTCGGCTACACCTTC	CAWSVRKRKRVGYTF
TRBD2	NA	TRBV3-1/TRBV3-2	TRBJ2-3	TGTGCCAGCAGCCTACTAGCGGGAGTTGAAGATACGCAGTATTTT	CASSLLAGVEDTQYF
TRBD1	once	TRBV10-3	TRBJ1-2	TGTGCCGTCGGACAGGGAAGCTATGGCTACACCTTC	CAVGQGSYGYTF
TRBD1	NA	TRBV5-1	TRBJ1-4	TGCGCCAGCAGCCTGAGTACAGGGGATAATGAAAAACTGTTTTTT	CASSLSTGDNEKLFF
TRBD1	NA	TRBV25-1	TRBJ1-1	TGTGCCAGTAACAGGGGCTGGACTGAAGCTTTCTTT	CASNRGWTEAFF
TRBD1	NA	TRBV5-1	TRBJ1-4	TGCGCCAGCAGCCGACAGGGGGCAACTAATGAAAAACTGTTTTTT	CASSRQGATNEKLFF
TRBD2	NA	TRBV30	TRBJ2-7	TGTGCCTGTAAACCGGGACTAGCGGGCTCCCCGCAGTACTTC	CACKPGLAGSPQYF